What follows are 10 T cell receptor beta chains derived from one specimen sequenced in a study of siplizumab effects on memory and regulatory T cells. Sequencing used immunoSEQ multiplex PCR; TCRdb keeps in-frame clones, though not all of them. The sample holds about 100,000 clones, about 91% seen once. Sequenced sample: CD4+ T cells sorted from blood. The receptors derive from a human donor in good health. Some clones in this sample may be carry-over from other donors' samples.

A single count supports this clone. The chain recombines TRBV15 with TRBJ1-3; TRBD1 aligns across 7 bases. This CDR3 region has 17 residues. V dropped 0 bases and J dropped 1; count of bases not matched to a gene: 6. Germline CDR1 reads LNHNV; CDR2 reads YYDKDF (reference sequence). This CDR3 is CATSREVGGSSGNTIYF. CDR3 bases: TGTGCCACCAGCAGAGAGGTAGGGGGCAGTTCTGGAAACACCATATATTTT.

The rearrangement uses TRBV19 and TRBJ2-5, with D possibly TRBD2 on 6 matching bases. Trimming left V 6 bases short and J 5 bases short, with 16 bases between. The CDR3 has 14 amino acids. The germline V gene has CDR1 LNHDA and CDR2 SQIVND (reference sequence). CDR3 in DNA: TGTGCCAGTAGCCAGAACGGAGGGGTTGAGACCCAGTACTTC. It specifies CASSQNGGVETQYF.

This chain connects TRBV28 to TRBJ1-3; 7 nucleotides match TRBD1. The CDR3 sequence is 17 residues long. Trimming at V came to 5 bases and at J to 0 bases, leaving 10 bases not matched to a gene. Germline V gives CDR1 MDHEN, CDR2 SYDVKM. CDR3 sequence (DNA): TGTGCCAGCAGTGCGTTGACAGGGCTGATCTCTGGAAACACCATATATTTT. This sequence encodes CASSALTGLISGNTIYF. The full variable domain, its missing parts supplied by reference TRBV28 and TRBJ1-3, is DVKVTQSSRYLVKRTGEKVFLECVQDMDHENMFWYRQDPGLGLRLIYFSYDVKMKEKGDIPEGYSVSREKKERFSLILESASTNQTSMYLCASSALTGLISGNTIYFGEGSWLTVV.

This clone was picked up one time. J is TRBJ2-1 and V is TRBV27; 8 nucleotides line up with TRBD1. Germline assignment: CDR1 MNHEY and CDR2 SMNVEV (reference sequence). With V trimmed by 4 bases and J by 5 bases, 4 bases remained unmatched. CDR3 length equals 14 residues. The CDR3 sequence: CASSSDRGNNEQFF. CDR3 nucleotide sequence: TGTGCCAGCAGTTCCGACAGGGGCAACAATGAGCAGTTCTTC.

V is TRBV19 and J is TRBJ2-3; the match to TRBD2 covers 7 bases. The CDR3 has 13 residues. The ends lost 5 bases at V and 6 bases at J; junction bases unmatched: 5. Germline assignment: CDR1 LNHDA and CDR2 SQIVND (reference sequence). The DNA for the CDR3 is TGTGCCAGTAGTGGGAGCGGGGAGGATACGCAGTATTTT. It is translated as CASSGSGEDTQYF.

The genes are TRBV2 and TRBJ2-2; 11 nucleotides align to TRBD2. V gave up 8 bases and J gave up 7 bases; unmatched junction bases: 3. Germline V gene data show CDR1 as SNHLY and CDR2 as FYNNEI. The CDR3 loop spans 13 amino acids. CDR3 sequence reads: CASDSGRVGELFF. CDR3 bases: TGTGCCAGCGATAGCGGGAGGGTCGGGGAGCTGTTTTTT.

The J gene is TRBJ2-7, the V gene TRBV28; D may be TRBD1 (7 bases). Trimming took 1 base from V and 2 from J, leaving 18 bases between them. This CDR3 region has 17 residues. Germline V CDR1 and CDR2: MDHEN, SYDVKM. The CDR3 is CASSLSLGAGGTYEQYF. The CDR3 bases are TGTGCCAGCAGTTTATCCCTAGGGGCAGGGGGGACCTACGAGCAGTACTTC.

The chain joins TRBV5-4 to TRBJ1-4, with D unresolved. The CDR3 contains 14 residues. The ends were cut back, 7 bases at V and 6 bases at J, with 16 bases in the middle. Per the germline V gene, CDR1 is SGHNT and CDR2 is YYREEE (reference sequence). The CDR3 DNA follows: TGTGCCAGCTCCTTGCCCGGGAGGGATGAAAAACTGTTTTTT. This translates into CASSLPGRDEKLFF.

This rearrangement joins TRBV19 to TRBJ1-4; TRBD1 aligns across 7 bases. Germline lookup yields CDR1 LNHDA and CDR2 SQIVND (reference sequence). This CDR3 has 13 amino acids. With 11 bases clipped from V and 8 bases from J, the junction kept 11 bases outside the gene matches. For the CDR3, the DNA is TGTGCCGCGACCGACAGGGTAGGAGAAAAACTGTTTTTT. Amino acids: CAATDRVGEKLFF.

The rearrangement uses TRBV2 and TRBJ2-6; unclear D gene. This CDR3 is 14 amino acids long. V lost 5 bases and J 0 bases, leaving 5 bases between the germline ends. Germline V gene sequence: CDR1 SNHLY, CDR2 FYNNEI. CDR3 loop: CASSFSSGANVLTF. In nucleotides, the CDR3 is TGTGCCAGCAGTTTTAGCTCTGGGGCCAACGTCCTGACTTTC.